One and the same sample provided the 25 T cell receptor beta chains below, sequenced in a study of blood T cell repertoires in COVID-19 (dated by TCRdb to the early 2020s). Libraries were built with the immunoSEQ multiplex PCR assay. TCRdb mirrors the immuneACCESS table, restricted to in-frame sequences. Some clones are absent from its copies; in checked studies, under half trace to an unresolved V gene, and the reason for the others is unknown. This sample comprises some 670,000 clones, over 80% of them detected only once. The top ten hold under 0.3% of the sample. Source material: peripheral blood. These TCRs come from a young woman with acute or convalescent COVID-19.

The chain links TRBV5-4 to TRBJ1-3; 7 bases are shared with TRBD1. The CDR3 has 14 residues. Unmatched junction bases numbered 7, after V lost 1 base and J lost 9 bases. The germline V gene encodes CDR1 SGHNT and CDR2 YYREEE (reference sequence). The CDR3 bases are TGTGCCAGCAGCTTGAGAAGTCAGGGGGGCACCATATATTTT. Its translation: CASSLRSQGGTIYF.

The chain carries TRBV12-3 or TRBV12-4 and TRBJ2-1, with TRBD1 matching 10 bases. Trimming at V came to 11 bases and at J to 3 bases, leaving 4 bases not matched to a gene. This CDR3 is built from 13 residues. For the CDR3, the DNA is TGTGCCGGAGGGACAGGGGTCTACAATGAGCAGTTCTTC. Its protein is CAGGTGVYNEQFF.

The CDR3 here is CASSPSGTGSSGANVLTF. Written as DNA, the CDR3 is TGTGCCAGCAGCCCCTCCGGGACAGGGTCTTCCGGGGCCAACGTCCTGACTTTC. The chain combines TRBV7-3 with TRBJ2-6, with TRBD1 matching over 9 bases. Trimming removed 5 bases from V and 4 bases from J; junction bases left unmatched: 12. Germline-derived CDR1 and CDR2 are SGHTA and FQGTGA. The CDR3 consists of 18 residues.

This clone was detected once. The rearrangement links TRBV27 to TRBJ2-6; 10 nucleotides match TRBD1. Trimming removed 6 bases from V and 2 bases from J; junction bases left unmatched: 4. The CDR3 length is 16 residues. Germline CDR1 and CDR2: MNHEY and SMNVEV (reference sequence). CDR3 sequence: CASRGQGRTGANVLTF. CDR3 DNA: TGTGCCAGCAGGGGACAGGGGAGGACTGGGGCCAACGTCCTGACTTTC.

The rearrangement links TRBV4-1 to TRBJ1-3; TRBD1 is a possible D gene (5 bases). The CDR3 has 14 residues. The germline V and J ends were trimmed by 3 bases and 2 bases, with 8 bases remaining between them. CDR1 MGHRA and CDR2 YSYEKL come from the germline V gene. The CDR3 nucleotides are TGCGCCAGCAGCCATCAAGGGGCTGGAAACACCATATATTTT. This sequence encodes CASSHQGAGNTIYF.

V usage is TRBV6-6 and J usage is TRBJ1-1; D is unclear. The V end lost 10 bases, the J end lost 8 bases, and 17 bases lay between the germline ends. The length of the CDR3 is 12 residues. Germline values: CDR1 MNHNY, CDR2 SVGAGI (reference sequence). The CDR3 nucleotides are TGTGCCACAATTGCCTTGAAAACAGAAGCTTTCTTT. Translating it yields CATIALKTEAFF.

CDR3 sequence: CASSQVPYTTGIYEQYF. The CDR3, as DNA: TGTGCCAGCAGCCAAGTGCCCTACACGACAGGTATCTACGAGCAGTACTTC. The rearrangement links TRBV14 to TRBJ2-7; tentatively, D is TRBD1 (6 bases). Germline V gives CDR1 SGHDN, CDR2 FVKESK. This CDR3 contains 17 residues. The V end lost 1 base, the J end lost 3 bases, and 19 bases lay between the germline ends.

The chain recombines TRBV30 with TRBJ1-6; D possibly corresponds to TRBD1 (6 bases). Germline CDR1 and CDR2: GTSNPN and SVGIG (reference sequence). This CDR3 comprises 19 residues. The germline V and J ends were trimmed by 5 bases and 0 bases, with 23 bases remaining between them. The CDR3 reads CAWGSPGGRRSSYNSPLHF. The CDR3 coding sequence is TGTGCCTGGGGATCCCCGGGGGGCCGCCGGAGCTCCTATAATTCACCCCTCCACTTT. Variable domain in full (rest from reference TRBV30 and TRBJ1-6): SQTIHQWPATLVQPVGSPLSLECTVEGTSNPNLYWYRQAAGRGLQLLFYSVGIGQISSEVPQNLSASRPQDRQFILSSKKLLLSDSGFYLCAWGSPGGRRSSYNSPLHFGNGTRLTVT.

The CDR3 loop is CASSPAGERNTIYF. In nucleotides, the CDR3 is TGTGCCAGCAGCCCGGCAGGGGAACGAAACACCATATATTTT. The rearrangement joins TRBV5-4 to TRBJ1-3; possible D gene TRBD1, 6 bases. The germline V gene encodes CDR1 SGHNT and CDR2 YYREEE (reference sequence). Trimming cost V 4 bases and J 5 bases, with 13 bases left between them. The CDR3 consists of 14 residues. The complete variable domain, with remaining parts taken from reference TRBV5-4 and TRBJ1-3, reads ETGVTQSPTHLIKTRGQQVTLRCSSQSGHNTVSWYQQALGQGPQFIFQYYREEENGRGNFPPRFSGLQFPNYSSELNVNALELDDSALYLCASSPAGERNTIYFGEGSWLTVV.

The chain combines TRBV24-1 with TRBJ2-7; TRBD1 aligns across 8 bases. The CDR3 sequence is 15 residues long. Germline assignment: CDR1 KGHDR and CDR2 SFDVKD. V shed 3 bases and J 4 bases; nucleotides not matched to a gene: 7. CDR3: CATSDPGTGDYEQYF. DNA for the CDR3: TGTGCCACCAGTGATCCCGGGACAGGAGATTACGAGCAGTACTTC.

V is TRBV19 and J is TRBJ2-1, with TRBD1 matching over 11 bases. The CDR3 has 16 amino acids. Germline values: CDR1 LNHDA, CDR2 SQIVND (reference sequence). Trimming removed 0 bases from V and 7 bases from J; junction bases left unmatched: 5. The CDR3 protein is CASSIEGQGVRNEQFF. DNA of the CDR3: TGTGCCAGTAGTATAGAGGGACAGGGGGTAAGAAATGAGCAGTTCTTC.

DNA of the CDR3: TGTGCCAGCAGGCGAACCGGGTCCCAGGAGGAGGTAGACTATGGCTACACCTTC. It encodes CASRRTGSQEEVDYGYTF. This chain links TRBV27 with TRBJ1-2; D remains ambiguous. In germline, CDR1 is MNHEY, CDR2 SMNVEV (reference sequence). The CDR3 covers 18 residues. Trimming removed 6 bases at V and 3 bases at J, with 26 bases between.

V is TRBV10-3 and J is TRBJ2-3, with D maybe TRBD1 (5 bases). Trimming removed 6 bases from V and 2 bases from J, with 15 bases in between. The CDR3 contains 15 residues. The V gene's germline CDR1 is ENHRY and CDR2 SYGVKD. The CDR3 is CAIRERQGATDTQYF. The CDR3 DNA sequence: TGTGCCATCAGGGAACGACAAGGGGCCACAGATACGCAGTATTTT.

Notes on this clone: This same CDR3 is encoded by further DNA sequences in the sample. CDR3 in DNA: TGTGCCAGCAGTTTATTGCAGAATAATCAGCCCCAGCATTTT. This encodes CASSLLQNNQPQHF. The chain recombines TRBV28 with TRBJ1-5, with D uncertain. The germline V gene has CDR1 MDHEN and CDR2 SYDVKM. Trimming took 1 base from V and 4 from J, leaving 8 bases between them. CDR3 length equals 14 residues.

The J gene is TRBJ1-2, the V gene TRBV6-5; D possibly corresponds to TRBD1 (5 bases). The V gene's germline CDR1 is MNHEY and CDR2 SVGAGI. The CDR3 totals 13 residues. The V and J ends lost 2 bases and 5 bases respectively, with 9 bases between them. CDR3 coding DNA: TGTGCCAGCAGTTACGACAGCAAATATGGCTACACCTTC. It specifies CASSYDSKYGYTF.

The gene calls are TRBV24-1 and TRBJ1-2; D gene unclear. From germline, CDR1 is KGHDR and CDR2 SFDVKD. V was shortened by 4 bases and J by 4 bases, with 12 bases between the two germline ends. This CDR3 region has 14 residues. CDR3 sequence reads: CATSDPPVSYGYTF. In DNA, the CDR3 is TGTGCCACCAGTGACCCCCCCGTCAGCTATGGCTACACCTTC.

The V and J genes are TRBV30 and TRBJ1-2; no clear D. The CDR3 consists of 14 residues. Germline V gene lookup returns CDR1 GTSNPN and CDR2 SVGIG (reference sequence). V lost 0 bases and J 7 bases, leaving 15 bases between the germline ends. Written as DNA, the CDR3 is TGTGCCTGGAGTGTAGAATCCCGTGCGAGTGGCTACACCTTC. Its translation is CAWSVESRASGYTF.

The CDR3 reads CAWENGLGDGYTF. In nucleotides, the CDR3 is TGTGCCTGGGAAAATGGGCTCGGGGATGGCTACACCTTC. This sequence joins TRBV30 and TRBJ1-2; D unclear. The CDR3 spans 13 residues. The germline gives CDR1 GTSNPN, CDR2 SVGIG (reference sequence). V was pared by 5 bases and J by 6 bases, with 16 bases between.

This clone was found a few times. This CDR3 is CASSLADRGNTIYF. CDR3 sequence (DNA): TGCGCCAGCAGCTTGGCCGACAGGGGGAACACCATATATTTT. The chain has TRBV5-1 and TRBJ1-3; TRBD1 agrees at 9 bases. The germline CDR1 and CDR2 sequences are SGHRS and YFSETQ. The CDR3 has 14 amino acids. V shed 0 bases, J shed 7 bases, and the junction held 2 bases outside the gene matches.

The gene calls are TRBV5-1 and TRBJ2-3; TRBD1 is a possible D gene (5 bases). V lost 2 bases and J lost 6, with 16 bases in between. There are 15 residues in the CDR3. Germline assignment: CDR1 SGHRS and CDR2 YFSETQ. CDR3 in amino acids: CASSLQALHRDTQYF. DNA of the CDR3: TGCGCCAGCAGCTTACAGGCCCTTCATAGGGATACGCAGTATTTT. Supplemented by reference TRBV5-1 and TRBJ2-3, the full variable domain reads KAGVTQTPRYLIKTRGQQVTLSCSPISGHRSVSWYQQTPGQGLQFLFEYFSETQRNKGNFPGRFSGRQFSNSRSEMNVSTLELGDSALYLCASSLQALHRDTQYFGPGTRLTVL.

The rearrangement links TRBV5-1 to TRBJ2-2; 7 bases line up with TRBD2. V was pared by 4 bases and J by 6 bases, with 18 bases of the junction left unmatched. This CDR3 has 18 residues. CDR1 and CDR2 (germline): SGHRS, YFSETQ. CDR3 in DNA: TGCGCCAGCAGCCCCTGGGGGGGTGGAGTGATCGATGCCGGGGAGCTGTTTTTT. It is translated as CASSPWGGGVIDAGELFF.

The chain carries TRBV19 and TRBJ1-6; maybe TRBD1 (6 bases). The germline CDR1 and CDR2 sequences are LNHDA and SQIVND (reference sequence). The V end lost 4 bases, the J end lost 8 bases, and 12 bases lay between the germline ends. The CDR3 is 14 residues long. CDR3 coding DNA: TGTGCCAGTAGTAAGGACAGTGAGTATTCACCCCTCCACTTT. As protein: CASSKDSEYSPLHF.

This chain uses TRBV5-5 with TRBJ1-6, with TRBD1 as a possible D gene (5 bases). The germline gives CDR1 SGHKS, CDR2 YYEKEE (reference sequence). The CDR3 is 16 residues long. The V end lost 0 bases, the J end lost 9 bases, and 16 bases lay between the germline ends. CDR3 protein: CASSLALGQGGSPLHF. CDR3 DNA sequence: TGTGCCAGCAGCTTGGCTCTAGGGCAGGGAGGTTCACCCCTCCACTTT.

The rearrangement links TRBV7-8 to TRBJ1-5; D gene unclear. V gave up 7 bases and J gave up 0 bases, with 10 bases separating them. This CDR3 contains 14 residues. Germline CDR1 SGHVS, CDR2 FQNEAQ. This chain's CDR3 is CASTLSDSNQPQHF. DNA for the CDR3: TGTGCCAGCACGCTATCCGATAGCAATCAGCCCCAGCATTTT.

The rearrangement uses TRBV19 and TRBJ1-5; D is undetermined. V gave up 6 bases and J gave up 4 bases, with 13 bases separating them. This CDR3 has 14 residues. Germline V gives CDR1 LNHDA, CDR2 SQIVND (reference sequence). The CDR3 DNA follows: TGTGCCAGTAGCCTAGGAGGTTTTAATCAGCCCCAGCATTTT. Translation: CASSLGGFNQPQHF.